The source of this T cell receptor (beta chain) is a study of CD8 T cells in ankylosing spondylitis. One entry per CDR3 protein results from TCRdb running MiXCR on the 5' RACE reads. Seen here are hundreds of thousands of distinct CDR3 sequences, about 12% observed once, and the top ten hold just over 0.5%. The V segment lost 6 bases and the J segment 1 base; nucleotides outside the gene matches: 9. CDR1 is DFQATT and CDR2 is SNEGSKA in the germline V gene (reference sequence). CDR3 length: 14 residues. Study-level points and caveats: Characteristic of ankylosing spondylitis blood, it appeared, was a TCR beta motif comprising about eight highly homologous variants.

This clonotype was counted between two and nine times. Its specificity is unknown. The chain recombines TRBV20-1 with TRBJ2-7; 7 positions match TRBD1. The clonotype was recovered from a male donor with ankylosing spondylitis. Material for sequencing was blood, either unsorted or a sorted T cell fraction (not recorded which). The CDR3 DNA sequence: TGCAGTGCAATCCAGGGGGAAGGATCCTACGAGCAGTACTTC. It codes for CSAIQGEGSYEQYF.